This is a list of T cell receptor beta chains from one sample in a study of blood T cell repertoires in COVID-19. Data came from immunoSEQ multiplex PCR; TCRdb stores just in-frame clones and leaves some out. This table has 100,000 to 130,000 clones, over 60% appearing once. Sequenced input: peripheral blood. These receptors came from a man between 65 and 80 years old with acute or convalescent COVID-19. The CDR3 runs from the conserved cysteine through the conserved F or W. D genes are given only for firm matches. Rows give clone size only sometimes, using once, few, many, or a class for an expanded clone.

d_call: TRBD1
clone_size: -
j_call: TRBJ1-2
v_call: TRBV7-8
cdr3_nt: TGTGCCAGCAGCCTTATGGGACAGGCTAGAAGCTATGGCTACACCTTC
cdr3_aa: CASSLMGQARSYGYTF

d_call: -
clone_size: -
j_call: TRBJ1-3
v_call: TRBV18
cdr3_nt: TGTGCCAGCTCACAACCGACAGTCGTAAACACCATATATTTT
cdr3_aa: CASSQPTVVNTIYF

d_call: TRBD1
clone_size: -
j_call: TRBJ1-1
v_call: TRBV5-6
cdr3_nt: TGTGCCAGCAGCTTGGACCCTACAGGGGTATATACTGAAGCTTTCTTT
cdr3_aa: CASSLDPTGVYTEAFF

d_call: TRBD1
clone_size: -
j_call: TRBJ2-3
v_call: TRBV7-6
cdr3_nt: TGTGCCAGCAGCCTAAACCCTGGGACAGGGAAGATCGATACGCAGTATTTT
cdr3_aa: CASSLNPGTGKIDTQYF

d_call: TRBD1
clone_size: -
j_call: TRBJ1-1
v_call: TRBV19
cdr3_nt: TGTGCCAGTCTTGACAGGGCCGGGGCTGAAGCTTTCTTT
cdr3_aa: CASLDRAGAEAFF

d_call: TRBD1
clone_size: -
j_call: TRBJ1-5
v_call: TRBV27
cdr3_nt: TGTGCCAGCAGCTCGGACAGGGTTCAGCCCCAGCATTTT
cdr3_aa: CASSSDRVQPQHF

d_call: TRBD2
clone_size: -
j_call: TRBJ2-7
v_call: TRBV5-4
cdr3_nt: TGTGCCAGCAGCCCGGGGGGACCTAATCCTCGCGAGCAGTACTTC
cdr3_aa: CASSPGGPNPREQYF

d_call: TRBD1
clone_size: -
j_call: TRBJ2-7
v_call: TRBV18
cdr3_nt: TGTGCCAGCTCACCCATGATACGGGACAGGGGAACCTACGAGCAGTACTTC
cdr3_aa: CASSPMIRDRGTYEQYF

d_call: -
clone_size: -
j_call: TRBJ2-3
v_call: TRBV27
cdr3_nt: TGTGCCAGCAGTCCCCATAGCACAGATACGCAGTATTTT
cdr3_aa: CASSPHSTDTQYF

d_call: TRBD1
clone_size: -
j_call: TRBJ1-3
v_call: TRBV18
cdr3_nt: TGTGCCAGCTCAACGGACAGGGATGGAAACACCATATATTTT
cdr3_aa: CASSTDRDGNTIYF

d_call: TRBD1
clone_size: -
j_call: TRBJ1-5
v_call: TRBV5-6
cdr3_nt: TGTGCCAGCAGCGGGGACAGGGGGCGAAATCAGCCCCAGCATTTT
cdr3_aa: CASSGDRGRNQPQHF

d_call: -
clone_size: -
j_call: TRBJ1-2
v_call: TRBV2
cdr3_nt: TGTGCCAGCAGTGACAGGGAGGACTATGGCTACACCTTC
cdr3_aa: CASSDREDYGYTF

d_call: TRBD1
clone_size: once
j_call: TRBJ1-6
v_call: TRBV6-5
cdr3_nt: TGTGCCAGCAGTCTTGGGACAGGGCGGAATTCACCCCTCCACTTT
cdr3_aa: CASSLGTGRNSPLHF

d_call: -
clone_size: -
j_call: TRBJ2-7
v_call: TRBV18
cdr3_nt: TGTGCCAGCTCGCCCAAGCAGGGATACGAGCAGTACTTC
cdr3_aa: CASSPKQGYEQYF

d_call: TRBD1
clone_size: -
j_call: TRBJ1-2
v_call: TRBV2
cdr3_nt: TGTGCCAGCCACCTTCCCGACAGGGGGCTTGGCTACACCTTC
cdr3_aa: CASHLPDRGLGYTF

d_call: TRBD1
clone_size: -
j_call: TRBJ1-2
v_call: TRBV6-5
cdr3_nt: TGTGCCAGCAGAAACTGGGACAGAGGAAACTATGGCTACACCTTC
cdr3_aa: CASRNWDRGNYGYTF

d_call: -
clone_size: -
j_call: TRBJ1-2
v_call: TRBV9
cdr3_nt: TGTGCCAGCAGCGTCGAACAGGGTTCCTCGTATGGCTACACCTTC
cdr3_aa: CASSVEQGSSYGYTF